This T cell receptor (beta chain) derives from a study of early T cells in non-severe SARS-CoV-2 infection. Study at large: With bulk RNA from unsorted whole blood as input, sequencing yielded unpaired chains.

Comment on this clonotype: Its antigen remains unknown.

Study results and limitations: VDJdb matches were skewed toward anti-spike CD8 T cell responses.

V gave up 3 bases and J gave up 6 bases, with 21 bases separating them. The CDR3 spans 16 residues. Germline lookup yields CDR1 SEHNR and CDR2 FQNEAQ (reference sequence). Researchers tagged individual cDNA molecules with unique molecular identifiers. TCRdb reprocessed the 5' RACE reads with MiXCR, giving one entry per CDR3 protein. The table includes 65,000 to 90,000 distinct CDR3 sequences, approximately 12% detected once. V and J are TRBV7-9 and TRBJ2-7; a weak D match, TRBD2 (5 bases). Material for sequencing was whole blood. The origin of this receptor is an adult who was a healthcare worker with PCR-confirmed SARS-CoV-2 infection or an uninfected control (not recorded which). CDR3 residues: CASSFVPGLLGSEQYF. The CDR3 nucleotides are TGTGCCAGCAGCTTCGTCCCCGGACTTTTAGGGTCCGAGCAGTACTTC.